These 7 T cell receptor beta chains share one sample of origin, sequenced in a study of blood T cell repertoires in COVID-19. Clones were sequenced by immunoSEQ multiplex PCR, and TCRdb holds only the in-frame ones, with some missing. This sample carries 220,000 or so clones, roughly 84% of them seen once, and the ten largest clones take 6.8%. The specimen sequenced was PBMCs or T cells enriched from blood (not recorded which). All receptors derive from a woman in her thirties or forties who had recovered from COVID-19.

The chain joins TRBV6-5 to TRBJ2-1, with D uncertain. In germline, CDR1 is MNHEY, CDR2 SVGAGI. CDR3 length: 14 amino acids. V lost 2 bases and J 9 bases, leaving 14 bases between the germline ends. CDR3 nucleotides: TGTGCCAGCAGTTACGGTCAAGAGACACCTGAGCAGTTCTTC. Encoded protein: CASSYGQETPEQFF.

V gene TRBV13 combines with J gene TRBJ2-3, with 9 bases matching TRBD1. Trimming removed 5 bases from V and 5 bases from J; junction bases left unmatched: 8. Germline lookup yields CDR1 PRHDT and CDR2 FYEKMQ (reference sequence). The CDR3 totals 15 residues. CDR3 nucleotide sequence: TGTGCCAGCAGCCACAGGGGGCCAGTGGTAGATACGCAGTATTTT. Its translation is CASSHRGPVVDTQYF.

The table lists this clone with a count of one. The rearrangement uses TRBV12-3 or TRBV12-4 and TRBJ1-1; D might be TRBD1 (6 bases). The germline V and J ends were trimmed by 3 bases and 6 bases, with 11 bases remaining between them. There are 13 residues in the CDR3. The CDR3 nucleotides read TGTGCCAGCAGTTTCGGGGGGCGAGCTGAAGCTTTCTTT. It encodes CASSFGGRAEAFF.

This chain joins TRBV7-8 and TRBJ2-1; 10 bases match TRBD1. The CDR3 has 16 residues. V lost 3 bases and J lost 4; bases outside the gene matches: 6. CDR1 and CDR2 (germline): SGHVS, FQNEAQ. The CDR3 spells CASSFRGTGAYNEQFF. In DNA form, the CDR3 reads TGTGCCAGCAGCTTCCGTGGGACAGGGGCATACAATGAGCAGTTCTTC.

This sequence joins TRBV10-3 and TRBJ1-1, with D possibly matching TRBD1 (6 bases). Trimming stripped 7 bases from V and 3 bases from J, with 12 bases between. The CDR3 is 13 residues long. Looked up from germline, CDR1 is ENHRY and CDR2 is SYGVKD. CDR3 protein: CAIKKGGDTEAFF. CDR3 coding DNA: TGTGCCATCAAGAAGGGGGGGGACACTGAAGCTTTCTTT.

The J gene is TRBJ2-2, the V gene TRBV27; a weak D match, TRBD2 (6 bases). V lost 3 bases and J lost 6, with 11 bases in between. CDR1 and CDR2 from the germline V gene are MNHEY and SMNVEV (reference sequence). The CDR3 totals 14 residues. CDR3 amino acids: CASSFRTIAGELFF. In DNA, the CDR3 is TGTGCCAGCAGTTTCCGGACTATTGCCGGGGAGCTGTTTTTT.

The chain has TRBV19 and TRBJ2-1; D is perhaps TRBD1 (6 bases). Trimming took off 5 bases at V and 12 bases at J, with 23 bases between the two ends. There are 15 residues in the CDR3. CDR1 and CDR2 (germline): LNHDA, SQIVND (reference sequence). The CDR3 DNA follows: TGTGCCAGTAGTCCCCGGGCAGGGGATTTAGCGTGGCAGTTCTTC. Encoded protein: CASSPRAGDLAWQFF.